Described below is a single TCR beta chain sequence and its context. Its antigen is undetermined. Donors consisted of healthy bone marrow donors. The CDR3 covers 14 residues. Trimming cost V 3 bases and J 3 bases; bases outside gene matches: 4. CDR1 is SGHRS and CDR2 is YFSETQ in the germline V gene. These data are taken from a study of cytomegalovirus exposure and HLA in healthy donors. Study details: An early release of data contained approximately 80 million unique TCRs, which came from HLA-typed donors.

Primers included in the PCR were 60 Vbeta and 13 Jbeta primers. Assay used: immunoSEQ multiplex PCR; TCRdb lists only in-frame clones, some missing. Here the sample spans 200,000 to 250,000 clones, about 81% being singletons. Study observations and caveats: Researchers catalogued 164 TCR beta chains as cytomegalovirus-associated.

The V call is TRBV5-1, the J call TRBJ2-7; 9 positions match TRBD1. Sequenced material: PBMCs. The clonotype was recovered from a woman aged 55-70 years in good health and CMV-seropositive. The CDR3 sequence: CASSSGTGIYEQYF. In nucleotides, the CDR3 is TGCGCCAGCAGCTCCGGGACAGGGATCTACGAGCAGTACTTC. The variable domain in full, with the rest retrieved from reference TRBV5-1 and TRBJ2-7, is KAGVTQTPRYLIKTRGQQVTLSCSPISGHRSVSWYQQTPGQGLQFLFEYFSETQRNKGNFPGRFSGRQFSNSRSEMNVSTLELGDSALYLCASSSGTGIYEQYFGPGTRLTVT.